Listed here is a single T cell receptor (beta chain). The record originates from a study of blood T cell repertoires in COVID-19. The CDR3 length is 12 residues. Germline V gene lookup returns CDR1 MGHRA and CDR2 YSYEKL. The V segment lost 2 bases and the J segment 12 bases; nucleotides outside the gene matches: 2. Assignment of participants to cohorts was predicated upon participant-reported clinical history. Donors in Cohort 3 counted as recovered after two negative PCRs, clearance, or symptom resolution. Libraries were prepared by immunoSEQ multiplex PCR; TCRdb keeps only in-frame clonotypes and omits some of them. Among about 130,000 clones listed, about four fifths were seen once.

The chain uses TRBV4-1 and TRBJ2-1; 9 nucleotides match TRBD2. Sequencing was carried out using PBMCs or T cells enriched from blood (not recorded which). The TCR comes from a man aged 45 to 65 who had recovered from COVID-19. The CDR3 sequence is CASSQSAGGQFF. CDR3 nucleotides: TGCGCCAGCAGCCAATCAGCGGGGGGGCAGTTCTTC.